This TCR beta chain stems from a study of cytomegalovirus exposure and HLA in healthy donors. Whole-study results and caveats: Information on immune exposure was restricted to one variable (CMV serostatus).

As concerns this clone: No antigen is known for it.

PCR primers comprised 60 Vbeta and 13 Jbeta primers. Using immunoSEQ multiplex PCR, the repertoire was profiled, and TCRdb retains in-frame clones only, with some absent. The repertoire shows some 200,000 clones; the top ten hold 0.65% to 0.75%. Input material: PBMCs. The sequence was collected from a boy younger than 18 in good health and CMV-seronegative.

The DNA of the CDR3 is TGTGCCAGTACTCTTGGGAGAGGACCCCTGAACACTGAAGCTTTCTTT. It translates to CASTLGRGPLNTEAFF. This sequence joins TRBV19 and TRBJ1-1, with D hard to call. This CDR3 comprises 16 residues. V was trimmed by 7 bases and J by 0 bases, leaving 18 bases between them. The germline CDR1 and CDR2 sequences are LNHDA and SQIVND (reference sequence).